This T cell receptor beta chain was identified in a study of post-analysis software for immune sequencing data. Study-wide background: The disease courses covered relapsing-remitting, secondary progressive and progressive-relapsing multiple sclerosis.

General study points: The study found TRBV5-6, TRBV5-1 and TRBV20-1 among 5 or 6 TRBV segments more frequent in patients than controls. Multiple sclerosis patients had significantly lower normalized Chao1 diversity than controls. Strong co-clustering by F measure linked samples that shared a preparation batch.

Concerning this clonotype itself: Its antigen is currently unknown.

Germline CDR1 is MNHEY and CDR2 is SVGAGI. V was clipped by 5 bases and J by 10 bases, with 17 bases between them. The CDR3 has 13 amino acids. Carried by the TCR beta cDNA libraries were unique molecular identifiers. Some 500,000 cDNA molecules were recovered from an input of 1 to 10 million T cells. TCRdb re-called the PCR reads through MiXCR, storing one row per CDR3 protein. The sample holds 500,000 to 600,000 distinct CDR3 sequences; about 44% are singletons and the top ten take around 1.7%. The sequence was obtained from a girl aged 10-17 years with multiple sclerosis. The chain combines TRBV6-5 with TRBJ1-1; D remains ambiguous. Material: blood. CDR3 amino acids: CASSTAPRYIAFF. The CDR3 DNA reads TGTGCCAGCAGTACGGCTCCCAGGTATATAGCTTTCTTT.